The clone carrying this TCR beta chain was detected once. The antigen is unknown. Naive CD8 cells comprised CD45RO-negative, CCR7-positively selected cells, excluding terminally differentiated effector memory CD45RA+ cells. The CDR3 loop spans 15 amino acids. V was trimmed by 1 base and J by 1 base, leaving 11 bases between them. These data are taken from a study of shared clonotypes between healthy human individuals. How the authors handled the data: Filtering differed since immunoSEQ provided only junctions, with no quality scores. The repertoire was sequenced with immunoSEQ multiplex PCR; TCRdb's copy has only in-frame clones and lacks some. The DNA gave D and trimming, while V, J and clone size come from that table. The sample lists some 2,000,000 clones, roughly 94% occurring once. Study-level findings and limits: Rarefaction showed that sequencing of sorted subsets was incomplete (despite large depth). Generally, estimated richness proved larger in naive subsets than it did in memory subsets.

The rearrangement links TRBV5-3 to TRBJ1-1, with no clear D. TRBV5-3 is annotated as an ORF whose role is uncertain. The sequence was obtained from a man aged 18-30 years in good health. Sequenced sample: naive CD8+ T cells sorted from blood. CDR3 region: CARSLPSKGNTEAFF. CDR3 DNA sequence: TGTGCCAGAAGCTTGCCCAGCAAAGGGAACACTGAAGCTTTCTTT.